Shown below are 29 T cell receptor beta chains from a single sample sequenced in a study of blood T cells in healthy people across ages. A sample-barcoded 5' primer and a J-beta primer mix were used in a second PCR of about 6 to 12 cycles. TCRdb reprocessed the 5' RACE reads via MiXCR and lists one record per CDR3 protein. This table holds over a million distinct CDR3 sequences, 45% found once. Specimen: blood. The receptors stem from a woman aged 60-75 years in good health.

The V gene is TRBV4-2, the J gene TRBJ2-1; 8 bases agree with TRBD2. V lost 4 bases, J lost 7 bases, and 9 bases stayed unmatched. This CDR3 spans 15 amino acids. In germline, CDR1 is LGHNA, CDR2 YNFKEQ. The CDR3 nucleotides are TGTGCCAGCAGCCGCAGACGAGCGGGAGAAAATGAGCAGTTCTTC. Its translation is CASSRRRAGENEQFF.

The rearrangement uses TRBV25-1 and TRBJ1-5; D may be TRBD1 (6 bases). There are 14 residues in the CDR3. Germline CDR1 and CDR2: MGHDK and SYGVNS. V lost 4 bases and J 3 bases, leaving 10 bases between the germline ends. The CDR3 loop reads CASSGYRDNQPQHF. DNA of the CDR3: TGTGCCAGCAGTGGCTACAGGGACAATCAGCCCCAGCATTTT.

The CDR3 protein is CSAEPGQGSFNEQFF. The CDR3 bases are TGCAGTGCGGAACCGGGACAGGGCTCGTTCAATGAGCAGTTCTTC. This chain links TRBV20-1 with TRBJ2-1; 9 bases align to TRBD1. V lost 6 bases to trimming and J lost 6 bases; unmatched junction nucleotides: 12. The CDR3 totals 15 residues. Germline V CDR1 and CDR2: DFQATT, SNEGSKA (reference sequence).

CDR3 sequence (DNA): TGTGCCAGCAGTCCCCCCTCAACAGGGAATCAGCCCCAGCATTTT. Amino acids: CASSPPSTGNQPQHF. The genes are TRBV28 and TRBJ1-5; the D gene is possibly TRBD1 (6 bases). CDR3 length: 15 amino acids. Germline CDR1 and CDR2: MDHEN and SYDVKM. V was trimmed by 5 bases and J by 4 bases, leaving 15 bases between them.

In its sample, this clonotype was seen a few times. This chain uses TRBV27 with TRBJ2-7; D uncertain. This CDR3 is 12 amino acids long. From germline, CDR1 is MNHEY and CDR2 SMNVEV (reference sequence). V lost 8 bases and J 0 bases, leaving 8 bases between the germline ends. The CDR3 nucleotides are TGTGCCAGCGGCCCAAGCTCCTACGAGCAGTACTTC. This codes for CASGPSSYEQYF.

This chain connects TRBV29-1 to TRBJ2-1; D is ambiguous. CDR3 length: 12 residues. Germline V lookup: CDR1 SQVTM, CDR2 ANQGSEA. The V end was cut by 3 bases, the J end by 7 bases, with 10 bases between. CDR3 region: CSVDIPGNEQFF. In nucleotides, the CDR3 is TGCAGCGTTGACATTCCCGGAAATGAGCAGTTCTTC.

V usage is TRBV7-6 and J usage is TRBJ2-1, with 7 nucleotides matching TRBD2. V trimming: 1 base; J trimming: 5 bases; junction bases outside the gene matches: 8. The CDR3 length is 16 residues. Germline values: CDR1 SGHVS, CDR2 FNYEAQ. CDR3 sequence reads: CASSLVLSSGHNEQFF. The CDR3 nucleotides read TGTGCCAGCAGCTTAGTACTCTCTAGCGGACACAATGAGCAGTTCTTC.

Of note for this clonotype: Relative to the germline gene, one junction end is altered; a read error may explain this. J is TRBJ2-5 and V is TRBV27; possible D gene TRBD1, 6 bases. CDR1 and CDR2 from the germline V gene are MNHEY and SMNVEV (reference sequence). The CDR3 spans 17 residues. Here the CDR3 DNA reads TGTGCTAGCAGTTCCAGGACAGCAGGACATTTCAAAGAGACCCAGTACTTC. It codes for CASSSRTAGHFKETQYF.

This clonotype was observed a few times. The rearrangement joins TRBV29-1 to TRBJ2-3, with D possibly TRBD1 on 6 matching bases. There are 11 residues in the CDR3. The V gene's germline CDR1 is SQVTM and CDR2 ANQGSEA. The CDR3 reads CTGSGADTQYF. CDR3 DNA sequence: TGCACCGGATCAGGGGCAGATACGCAGTATTTT.

The chain couples TRBV15 to TRBJ1-4, with D tentatively TRBD1 (5 bases). CDR3 length: 14 amino acids. Germline V CDR1 and CDR2: LNHNV, YYDKDF (reference sequence). V was pared by 0 bases and J by 9 bases, with 11 bases between. The CDR3: CATSRDRRDKKLFF. CDR3 nucleotides: TGTGCCACCAGCAGAGACCGCAGGGATAAAAAACTGTTTTTT.

The genes are TRBV20-1 and TRBJ2-3; 10 positions match TRBD2. CDR1 is DFQATT, CDR2 SNEGSKA, per germline (reference sequence). There are 15 residues in the CDR3. Unmatched junction bases numbered 7, after V lost 5 bases and J lost 2 bases. The CDR3: CSAGVLAGFTDTQYF. For the CDR3, the DNA is TGCAGTGCTGGAGTACTAGCGGGATTCACAGATACGCAGTATTTT.

The chain uses TRBV15 and TRBJ1-5; no clear D gene. The CDR3 runs to 14 residues. Germline CDR1 is LNHNV and CDR2 is YYDKDF (reference sequence). Trimming shortened V by 1 base and J by 9 bases, and 13 bases separated the two germline ends. CDR3 in amino acids: CATSRAAPSWPQHF. In DNA form, the CDR3 reads TGTGCCACCAGCAGAGCCGCCCCGTCTTGGCCCCAGCATTTT.

This clonotype appeared a few times. The V and J genes are TRBV7-7 and TRBJ2-5, with TRBD1 identical over 7 bases. The trim removed 3 bases at V and 11 bases at J, leaving 9 bases unmatched. This CDR3 has 13 amino acids. The germline gives CDR1 SSHAT, CDR2 FNYEAQ (reference sequence). This CDR3 is CASSFTGDREQYF. The CDR3 nucleotides are TGTGCCAGCAGCTTTACAGGGGATAGGGAGCAGTACTTC.

This clonotype was seen a handful of times. This chain connects TRBV7-8 to TRBJ2-5; D is possibly TRBD2 (6 bases). Trimming pared 1 base from V and 6 bases from J, leaving 15 bases between. CDR3 length: 15 residues. The germline gives CDR1 SGHVS, CDR2 FQNEAQ. The CDR3 loop reads CASSLEGTLLKTQYF. CDR3 bases: TGTGCCAGCAGCTTAGAGGGGACTTTGTTGAAGACCCAGTACTTC. Full variable domain (outside the CDR3, taken from reference TRBV7-8 and TRBJ2-5): GAGVSQSPRYKVAKRGQDVALRCDPISGHVSLFWYQQALGQGPEFLTYFQNEAQLDKSGLPSDRFFAERPEGSVSTLKIQRTQQEDSAVYLCASSLEGTLLKTQYFGPGTRLLVL.

The chain recombines TRBV20-1 with TRBJ2-5; the D is unclear. Germline assignment: CDR1 DFQATT and CDR2 SNEGSKA (reference sequence). Trimming removed 4 bases from V and 0 bases from J, with 21 bases in between. The CDR3 totals 17 residues. Here the CDR3 DNA reads TGCAGTGCTACCCGCTCGCTGGGGTTGCCTAACCAAGAGACCCAGTACTTC. This translates into CSATRSLGLPNQETQYF.

The chain carries TRBV4-2 and TRBJ1-2, with 9 bases matching TRBD1. The CDR3 extends over 17 amino acids. The V gene's germline CDR1 is LGHNA and CDR2 YNFKEQ. Trimming removed 1 base from V and 6 bases from J; junction bases left unmatched: 12. Here the CDR3 reads CASSQATFGQGHNGYTF. The CDR3 nucleotides are TGTGCCAGCAGCCAAGCAACCTTCGGACAGGGGCACAATGGCTACACCTTC.

The chain combines TRBV10-2 with TRBJ1-1, with D maybe TRBD1 (5 bases). Germline-derived CDR1 and CDR2 are WSHSY and SAAADI. The CDR3 is made up of 12 amino acids. Trimming cost V 7 bases and J 5 bases, with 11 bases left between them. For the CDR3, the DNA is TGCGCCAGCATGGGGGGGAGGACTGAAGCTTTCTTT. As protein: CASMGGRTEAFF.

In the case of this clonotype: A much more abundant neighbour one base away suggests this may be a read error. This chain uses TRBV20-1 with TRBJ1-2; 8 nucleotides align to TRBD1. Germline V CDR1 and CDR2: DFQATT, SNEGSKA (reference sequence). This CDR3 is built from 13 residues. Here the CDR3 reads CGAPRTGRNGYTF. CDR3 DNA sequence: TGCGGTGCTCCCCGGACAGGGAGGAATGGCTACACCTTC.

The V call is TRBV30, the J call TRBJ2-3, with D possibly being TRBD1 or TRBD2 (7 bases each). Trimming pared 5 bases from V and 5 bases from J, leaving 14 bases between. The CDR3 has 13 amino acids. CDR1 and CDR2 from the germline V gene are GTSNPN and SVGIG (reference sequence). CDR3 region: CAWGQGGRDTQYF. CDR3 nucleotide sequence: TGTGCCTGGGGGCAGGGGGGGAGAGATACGCAGTATTTT.

This chain links TRBV4-1 with TRBJ1-2; tentatively, D is TRBD1 (5 bases). The germline CDR1 and CDR2 sequences are MGHRA and YSYEKL. V dropped 0 bases and J dropped 5 bases, with 16 bases sitting between them. CDR3 length: 16 amino acids. CDR3 DNA: TGCGCCAGCAGCCAAGAGCTGGCGACAGATACTTATGGCTACACCTTC. It yields the protein CASSQELATDTYGYTF.

The table lists this clonotype with a few counts. The chain recombines TRBV6-2 or TRBV6-3 with TRBJ2-1, with 7 bases aligning to TRBD2. Germline lookup yields CDR1 MNHEY and CDR2 SVGEGT. The V and J ends lost 1 base and 0 bases, in that order; junction bases with no gene match: 9. The CDR3 length is 18 residues. CDR3 bases: TGTGCCAGCAGTTACTATCTTGCGGGCGGGAGCTCCTACAATGAGCAGTTCTTC. It yields the protein CASSYYLAGGSSYNEQFF.

V is TRBV15 and J is TRBJ2-5; D call uncertain. The CDR3 is made up of 12 amino acids. Trimming pared 3 bases from V and 5 bases from J, leaving 7 bases between. CDR1 LNHNV and CDR2 YYDKDF come from the germline V gene (reference sequence). CDR3 loop: CATSRPVETQYF. CDR3 DNA: TGTGCCACCAGCAGGCCCGTGGAGACCCAGTACTTC.

The chain links TRBV6-5 to TRBJ2-7, with D unclear. Trimming left V 0 bases short and J 2 bases short, with 8 bases between. The CDR3 runs to 14 residues. Germline CDR1 MNHEY, CDR2 SVGAGI. The CDR3 spells CASSYSFGTYEQYF. CDR3 sequence (DNA): TGTGCCAGCAGTTACTCGTTCGGTACCTACGAGCAGTACTTC.

J is TRBJ2-7 and V is TRBV29-1, with a weak D call TRBD2 (6 bases). Germline loops: CDR1 SQVTM, CDR2 ANQGSEA. This CDR3 is built from 14 residues. Trimming stripped 1 base from V and 1 base from J, with 11 bases between. CDR3 amino acids: CSVEGRAGSYEQYF. The DNA for the CDR3 is TGCAGCGTTGAAGGTCGGGCGGGATCCTACGAGCAGTACTTC.

V and J are TRBV25-1 and TRBJ1-2; 7 nucleotides match TRBD1. V was clipped by 1 base and J by 7 bases; unmatched bases: 9. The CDR3 sequence is 15 residues long. Germline CDR1 reads MGHDK; CDR2 reads SYGVNS. In nucleotides, the CDR3 is TGTGCCAGCAGTGAATCTGGCAGGGGGTTGATTGGCTACACCTTC. Its translation is CASSESGRGLIGYTF.

CDR3 sequence reads: CSARVGVRTEAFF. The CDR3 nucleotides read TGCAGTGCTAGAGTAGGGGTGAGGACTGAAGCTTTCTTT. This chain uses TRBV20-1 with TRBJ1-1; a possible D gene is TRBD1 (5 bases). From germline, CDR1 is DFQATT and CDR2 SNEGSKA (reference sequence). Trimming cost V 1 base and J 5 bases, with 11 bases left between them. The CDR3 loop spans 13 amino acids.

This clonotype was counted at least ten times. The chain combines TRBV29-1 with TRBJ1-1; no reliable D call. The CDR3 is 13 amino acids. CDR1 is SQVTM and CDR2 is ANQGSEA in the germline V gene. The germline V and J ends were trimmed by 5 bases and 0 bases, with 10 bases remaining between them. CDR3 loop: CSVSHGLNTEAFF. CDR3 in DNA: TGCAGCGTTTCCCACGGGTTGAACACTGAAGCTTTCTTT.

Points on this clonotype: This may arise from a read error, as a much more abundant clone is one base away. The chain links TRBV6-2 or TRBV6-3 to TRBJ2-4; 10 bases are shared with TRBD2. The trim removed 5 bases at V and 13 bases at J, leaving 8 bases unmatched. Germline CDR1 is MNHEY and CDR2 is SVGEGT. This CDR3 comprises 13 residues. The CDR3 DNA reads TGTGCCAGCAGTCCCCTAGCGGGAGAGGAGCAGTACTTC. Its protein is CASSPLAGEEQYF.

The V call is TRBV7-2, the J call TRBJ2-1, with D unclear. CDR3 length: 13 amino acids. CDR1 is SGHTA and CDR2 is FQGNSA in the germline V gene. V gave up 5 bases and J gave up 5 bases, with 10 bases separating them. CDR3 bases: TGTGCCAGCAGCAATTCTTTCGACAATGAGCAGTTCTTC. The encoded protein is CASSNSFDNEQFF.